The rows below give T cell receptor beta chains drawn from one sample of a study of post-analysis software for immune sequencing data. MiXCR, applied by TCRdb to the PCR reads, yields one record per CDR3 protein. The repertoire holds roughly 540,000 distinct CDR3 sequences, approximately 34% seen once, with about 6% in the top ten. Sequenced material: blood. The receptors shown here come from a girl under 18 with multiple sclerosis. The CDR3 runs from the conserved cysteine through the conserved F or W. D genes are given only for firm matches. The size field is filled for only some rows; it gives once, few, many or a size class.

J gene | clone size | D gene | V gene | CDR3 protein | CDR3 DNA
TRBJ2-5 | few | TRBD2 | TRBV29-1 | CSARLAGKETQYF | TGCAGCGCACGACTAGCGGGGAAAGAGACCCAGTACTTC
TRBJ1-2 | once | NA | TRBV7-9 | CASSLGTAREYGYTF | TGTGCCAGCAGCTTAGGGACAGCTAGGGAATATGGCTACACCTTC
TRBJ2-1 | NA | TRBD2 | TRBV27 | CASSAGGGSEQFF | TGTGCCAGCAGCGCCGGGGGGGGCAGTGAGCAGTTCTTC
TRBJ2-3 | NA | NA | TRBV5-1 | CASGWGRLPSTDTQYF | TGCGCCAGCGGATGGGGCAGGCTACCAAGCACAGATACGCAGTATTTT
TRBJ2-2 | few | NA | TRBV20-1 | CSARGQPSKNTGELFF | TGCAGTGCTAGAGGTCAGCCCAGTAAGAACACCGGGGAGCTGTTTTTT
TRBJ2-5 | NA | TRBD2 | TRBV4-1 | CASSQGPSGGPSQETQYF | TGCGCCAGCAGCCAAGGGCCTAGCGGGGGGCCCTCCCAAGAGACCCAGTACTTC
TRBJ2-3 | NA | NA | TRBV5-1 | CASSGLRSTDTQYF | TGCGCCAGCAGTGGACTCCGCAGCACAGATACGCAGTATTTT
TRBJ1-1 | NA | NA | TRBV3-1 | CASSHGTSNTEAFF | TGTGCCAGCAGCCACGGGACGTCTAACACTGAAGCTTTCTTT
TRBJ2-5 | few | NA | TRBV7-9 | CASSPVGRANQETQYF | TGTGCCAGCAGCCCTGTGGGAAGGGCTAACCAAGAGACCCAGTACTTC
TRBJ2-1 | NA | TRBD1 | TRBV7-3 | CASSWDRGRDNEQFF | TGTGCCAGCAGCTGGGACAGGGGACGGGACAATGAGCAGTTCTTC
TRBJ1-2 | few | NA | TRBV20-1 | CSARDNQPFRGYTF | TGCAGTGCTAGAGACAATCAGCCGTTCAGGGGCTACACCTTC
TRBJ1-1 | NA | TRBD1 | TRBV20-1 | CSAKAPGQGGTEAFF | TGCAGTGCCAAGGCCCCGGGACAGGGGGGAACTGAAGCTTTCTTT
TRBJ2-7 | NA | NA | TRBV15 | CATSRRTDYEQYF | TGTGCCACCAGCAGGCGGACGGATTACGAGCAGTACTTC
TRBJ1-2 | few | TRBD1 | TRBV5-1 | CASSWGQGKGYGYTF | TGCGCCAGCAGCTGGGGACAGGGGAAGGGCTATGGCTACACCTTC
TRBJ2-5 | NA | TRBD1 | TRBV12-3/TRBV12-4 | CASSRTGRETQYF | TGTGCCAGCAGCCGGACAGGGAGAGAGACCCAGTACTTC
TRBJ2-1 | few | NA | TRBV11-1 | CARGAGSYNEQFF | TGTGCTCGTGGGGCCGGCTCCTACAATGAGCAGTTCTTC
TRBJ1-2 | few | NA | TRBV10-3 | CAISTGRINYGYTF | TGTGCCATCAGCACAGGGAGGATCAACTATGGCTACACCTTC
TRBJ2-4 | few | TRBD1 | TRBV4-1 | CASSQEFRGLGGQYF | TGCGCCAGCAGCCAAGAGTTCAGGGGGCTTGGCGGGCAGTACTTC
TRBJ2-1 | many | TRBD2 | TRBV7-2 | CASSLGRGGRNEQFF | TGTGCCAGCAGCTTAGGTCGGGGGGGACGGAATGAGCAGTTCTTC
TRBJ1-2 | few | NA | TRBV3-1 | CASSQDGSAYGYTF | TGTGCCAGCAGCCAAGATGGGTCAGCCTATGGCTACACCTTC
TRBJ2-3 | NA | NA | TRBV9 | CASSVYGGEQYF | TGTGCCAGCAGCGTATACGGGGGTGAGCAGTATTTT
TRBJ2-5 | few | TRBD2 | TRBV12-3/TRBV12-4 | CASSPGGSIQETQYF | TGTGCCAGCAGCCCGGGGGGGTCGATACAAGAGACCCAGTACTTC
TRBJ2-1 | NA | NA | TRBV7-2 | CASSLGPYKPQFF | TGTGCCAGCAGCCTGGGGCCATATAAACCTCAGTTCTTC
TRBJ1-6 | NA | NA | TRBV20-1 | CSARPTRSSYNSPLHF | TGCAGTGCTAGACCTACACGGAGCTCCTATAATTCACCCCTCCACTTT
TRBJ1-6 | NA | TRBD1 | TRBV20-1 | CSASRDRKDSPLHF | TGCAGTGCTAGCCGGGACAGAAAGGATTCACCCCTCCACTTT
TRBJ1-2 | few | NA | TRBV9 | CASSAAGVRSWGYTF | TGTGCCAGCAGCGCCGCAGGCGTTCGATCGTGGGGCTACACCTTC
TRBJ2-5 | few | NA | TRBV7-9 | CASSSKDGGATETQYF | TGTGCCAGCAGCTCAAAAGACGGAGGGGCTACTGAGACCCAGTACTTC
TRBJ2-1 | many | TRBD2 | TRBV20-1 | CSAEGLVGEQFF | TGCAGTGCTGAAGGACTAGTGGGTGAGCAGTTCTTC
TRBJ2-5 | NA | NA | TRBV15 | CATSRGLAQETQYF | TGTGCCACCAGCAGGGGACTTGCCCAAGAGACCCAGTACTTC
TRBJ1-2 | NA | TRBD1 | TRBV5-1 | CASTPDRVNGYTF | TGCGCCAGCACCCCTGACAGGGTGAATGGCTACACCTTC
TRBJ2-1 | few | NA | TRBV10-2 | CASSGTIDPPIIYNEQFF | TGCGCCAGCAGTGGCACTATCGACCCACCAATAATATACAATGAGCAGTTCTTC
TRBJ2-5 | NA | NA | TRBV7-2 | CANSLSAGSETQYF | TGTGCCAACAGCTTATCGGCCGGGTCAGAGACCCAGTACTTC
TRBJ2-5 | NA | NA | TRBV24-1 | CATSDFPRQHQETQYF | TGTGCCACCAGTGATTTCCCGAGGCAGCACCAAGAGACCCAGTACTTC
TRBJ1-1 | NA | NA | TRBV20-1 | CSASGGLLGEAFF | TGCAGTGCTAGCGGGGGTTTACTGGGTGAAGCTTTCTTT
TRBJ1-2 | few | NA | TRBV12-3/TRBV12-4 | CASSRESLGYTF | TGTGCCAGCAGTCGGGAATCTTTAGGCTACACCTTC
TRBJ2-7 | NA | NA | TRBV10-3 | CAISERRGVREQYF | TGTGCCATCAGTGAGAGGAGGGGGGTTCGCGAGCAGTACTTC
TRBJ2-5 | few | TRBD1 | TRBV27 | CASSPLLPRAAGGTQYF | TGTGCCAGCAGTCCCCTCCTCCCCAGAGCTGCAGGGGGGACCCAGTACTTC
TRBJ1-1 | NA | TRBD1 | TRBV7-9 | CASSLGQHTEAFF | TGTGCCAGCAGCTTGGGACAGCACACTGAAGCTTTCTTT
TRBJ1-1 | NA | NA | TRBV21-1 | CASSRPQAFF | TGTGCCAGCAGCAGGCCCCAAGCTTTCTTT
TRBJ2-5 | NA | NA | TRBV18 | CASSPLPGTGEQYF | TGTGCCAGCTCACCACTACCTGGGACGGGGGAGCAGTACTTC
TRBJ2-5 | few | TRBD1 | TRBV6-5 | CASSYRGQGQETQYF | TGTGCCAGCAGTTACAGGGGACAGGGCCAAGAGACCCAGTACTTC
TRBJ2-7 | NA | NA | TRBV20-1 | CSASTGPQYF | TGCAGTGCTTCGACAGGTCCGCAGTACTTC
TRBJ2-5 | NA | NA | TRBV6-1 | CASKRGYQETQYF | TGTGCCAGCAAACGAGGGTACCAAGAGACCCAGTACTTC
TRBJ1-2 | NA | NA | TRBV5-5 | CASSLVGGYGYTF | TGTGCCAGCAGCTTGGTGGGGGGGTATGGCTACACCTTC
TRBJ1-1 | few | NA | TRBV29-1 | CSVEGALLTEAFF | TGCAGCGTTGAAGGGGCCCTTCTCACTGAAGCTTTCTTT
TRBJ2-3 | NA | TRBD2 | TRBV20-1 | CSASLSGGDTDTQYF | TGCAGTGCTAGTTTAAGCGGGGGGGATACAGATACGCAGTATTTT
TRBJ2-1 | NA | TRBD1 | TRBV6-5 | CASSYRDRGRDEQFF | TGTGCCAGCAGTTACCGCGACAGGGGAAGGGATGAGCAGTTCTTC
TRBJ1-5 | NA | NA | TRBV21-1 | CASSKSATDQPQHF | TGTGCCAGCAGCAAGTCCGCAACCGATCAGCCCCAGCATTTT